These T cell receptor beta chains were read from a single sample in a study of OX40 agonist ivuxolimab in advanced cancers. Measured with immunoSEQ multiplex PCR; TCRdb has only the in-frame clones, and not every one. The sample has about 90,000 clones; approximately 91% are singletons. Source: CD4+ or CD8+ T cells sorted from blood, taken in a trial of the OX40 agonist ivuxolimab. The receptors originated from an adult with an advanced solid tumor such as melanoma, head and neck, liver or kidney cancer. The CDR3 runs from the conserved cysteine through the conserved F or W. The D gene is left open where the match is weak. Size is omitted from some rows. Given values are once, few, many or a class for expanded clones.

J gene: TRBJ1-2; CDR3 length: 14; V gene: TRBV28; D gene: TRBD1; clone size: once; CDR3 DNA: TGTGCCAGCAGTTTAACGGCAGGGGGGCATGGCTACACCTTC; CDR3 protein: CASSLTAGGHGYTF
J gene: TRBJ2-1; CDR3 length: 14; V gene: TRBV10-3; D gene: TRBD2; clone size: NA; CDR3 DNA: TGTGCCATCAGTGGGCCTAGCGGGACCCATGAGCAGTTCTTC; CDR3 protein: CAISGPSGTHEQFF
J gene: TRBJ2-7; CDR3 length: 14; V gene: TRBV7-8; D gene: NA; clone size: NA; CDR3 DNA: TGTGCCAGCAAAGAGGGTAGGGAGGCCTACGAGCAGTACTTC; CDR3 protein: CASKEGREAYEQYF
J gene: TRBJ1-2; CDR3 length: 15; V gene: TRBV18; D gene: TRBD1; clone size: NA; CDR3 DNA: TGTGCCAGCTCACCTACCGGGACAGGGGCTTATGGCTACACCTTC; CDR3 protein: CASSPTGTGAYGYTF
J gene: TRBJ1-1; CDR3 length: 13; V gene: TRBV7-2; D gene: NA; clone size: NA; CDR3 DNA: TGTGCCAGCAGCTTAGGGATGAACACTGAAGCTTTCTTT; CDR3 protein: CASSLGMNTEAFF
J gene: TRBJ2-1; CDR3 length: 16; V gene: TRBV18; D gene: NA; clone size: NA; CDR3 DNA: TGTGCCAGCTCACCCCCGGGGCTAGCTCACCGGTTTGAGCAGTTCTTC; CDR3 protein: CASSPPGLAHRFEQFF
J gene: TRBJ2-3; CDR3 length: 14; V gene: TRBV19; D gene: NA; clone size: NA; CDR3 DNA: TGTGCCAGCCGGGGCCCCGGTTCATCGGATACGCAGTATTTT; CDR3 protein: CASRGPGSSDTQYF
J gene: TRBJ2-7; CDR3 length: 14; V gene: TRBV6-5; D gene: TRBD2; clone size: NA; CDR3 DNA: TGTGCCAGCAGTAAACCGGGACTACCCTACGAGCAGTACTTC; CDR3 protein: CASSKPGLPYEQYF
J gene: TRBJ1-6; CDR3 length: 12; V gene: TRBV6-5; D gene: NA; clone size: NA; CDR3 DNA: TGTGCCAGCAGAACTTCCTCGTCACCCCTCCACTTT; CDR3 protein: CASRTSSSPLHF
J gene: TRBJ1-1; CDR3 length: 15; V gene: TRBV4-2; D gene: NA; clone size: NA; CDR3 DNA: TGTGCCAGCAGCCAAGCAGCTGTGGGGAACACTGAAGCTTTCTTT; CDR3 protein: CASSQAAVGNTEAFF
J gene: TRBJ2-1; CDR3 length: 18; V gene: TRBV7-2; D gene: TRBD2; clone size: NA; CDR3 DNA: TGTGCCAGCAGCAAAAAAAGTCCTAGCGGGATGGGCTACAATGAGCAGTTCTTC; CDR3 protein: CASSKKSPSGMGYNEQFF
J gene: TRBJ1-5; CDR3 length: 18; V gene: TRBV10-1; D gene: NA; clone size: NA; CDR3 DNA: TGCGCCAGCGAGTTCTGTGCCAGGGGTATAGGTAGCAATCAGCCCCAGCATTTT; CDR3 protein: CASEFCARGIGSNQPQHF
J gene: TRBJ2-7; CDR3 length: 16; V gene: TRBV7-8; D gene: TRBD1; clone size: NA; CDR3 DNA: TGTGCCAGCAGCCCCAAGCCGGACAGGGGACTATACGAGCAGTACTTC; CDR3 protein: CASSPKPDRGLYEQYF
J gene: TRBJ2-3; CDR3 length: 15; V gene: TRBV6-4; D gene: NA; clone size: NA; CDR3 DNA: TGTGCCAGCAGCTACAGGGCGTCTAGCACAGATACGCAGTATTTT; CDR3 protein: CASSYRASSTDTQYF
J gene: TRBJ2-7; CDR3 length: 15; V gene: TRBV7-2; D gene: NA; clone size: NA; CDR3 DNA: TGTGCCAGCAGCTTAGCGGGACAGCGGGCGGGCGAGCAGTACTTC; CDR3 protein: CASSLAGQRAGEQYF
J gene: TRBJ2-2; CDR3 length: 19; V gene: TRBV5-3; D gene: TRBD2; clone size: NA; CDR3 DNA: TGTGCCAGAAGCTTTTTCGGCGAGATGGGACTAGCGGGGACCGGGGAGCTGTTTTTT; CDR3 protein: CARSFFGEMGLAGTGELFF
J gene: TRBJ2-7; CDR3 length: 15; V gene: TRBV7-2; D gene: TRBD1; clone size: NA; CDR3 DNA: TGTGCCAGCAGCTTAGCCGGGACAGGGCTCTCCGAGCAGTACTTC; CDR3 protein: CASSLAGTGLSEQYF
J gene: TRBJ2-2; CDR3 length: 13; V gene: TRBV6-5; D gene: NA; clone size: NA; CDR3 DNA: TGTGCCAGCAGTCAGACGCAGAACGGGGAGCTGTTTTTT; CDR3 protein: CASSQTQNGELFF
J gene: TRBJ1-3; CDR3 length: 15; V gene: TRBV7-9; D gene: NA; clone size: once; CDR3 DNA: TGTGCCAGCAGCTTATCCCGCGGGTTAGGGGACACCATATATTTT; CDR3 protein: CASSLSRGLGDTIYF
J gene: TRBJ2-2; CDR3 length: 12; V gene: TRBV28; D gene: NA; clone size: once; CDR3 DNA: TGTGCCAGCAGTTTATGGGCCGGGGAGCTGTTTTTT; CDR3 protein: CASSLWAGELFF
J gene: TRBJ1-4; CDR3 length: 16; V gene: TRBV4-2; D gene: NA; clone size: NA; CDR3 DNA: TGTGCCAGCAGCCAAGATAGGGGGGGCGTGGATGAAAAACTGTTTTTT; CDR3 protein: CASSQDRGGVDEKLFF
J gene: TRBJ2-1; CDR3 length: 18; V gene: TRBV23-1; D gene: NA; clone size: NA; CDR3 DNA: TGCGCCAGCAGTCAATCGTCTAGCCCGAACCCTAACTACAATGAGCAGTTCTTC; CDR3 protein: CASSQSSSPNPNYNEQFF
J gene: TRBJ2-7; CDR3 length: 12; V gene: TRBV11-3; D gene: TRBD1; clone size: NA; CDR3 DNA: TGTGCCAGCAGCTTGGGACAGGGCGAGCAGTACTTC; CDR3 protein: CASSLGQGEQYF